The rows below give T cell receptor beta chains drawn from one sample of a study of CD8+ T cells in alopecia areata. The repertoire was sequenced with immunoSEQ multiplex PCR; TCRdb's copy has only in-frame clones and lacks some. The sample consists of around 130,000 clones, 58% of them appearing once. This specimen was CD4+ T cells sorted from blood, taken at week 0. These receptors were collected from a human donor with alopecia areata. CDR3s include the opening cysteine and the closing phenylalanine or tryptophan. D genes are given only for firm matches. The size entry is marked missing in some rows and otherwise reads once, few, many or a size class.

V,D,J,size,DNA,CDR3
TRBV7-3,TRBD2,TRBJ2-2,few,TGTGCCAGCAGCTCCGCTGGAAGGACTAGGGGAACCGGGGAGCTGTTTTTT,CASSSAGRTRGTGELFF
TRBV4-1,TRBD1,TRBJ1-2,.,TGCGCCAGCAGCCAAGTGGGGTTGCGACAGGGGGCGCCTCTTCGGAATACCTTC,CASSQVGLRQGAPLRNTF
TRBV6-5,.,TRBJ1-2,.,TGTGCCAGCAGCCAGGGTCCTCTCTATGGCTACACCTTC,CASSQGPLYGYTF
TRBV4-2,.,TRBJ2-1,few,TGTGCCAGCAGCCAGCCGGGACTGCTTAACGTTGAGCAGTTCTTC,CASSQPGLLNVEQFF
TRBV7-2,TRBD2,TRBJ2-7,.,TGTGCCAGCAGCTTCCGGACTAGCGGGGCCTACGAGCAGTACTTC,CASSFRTSGAYEQYF
TRBV5-1,TRBD1,TRBJ1-1,.,TGCGCCAGCAGCTTGGTAGACAGGGGCTCAACTGAAGCTTTCTTT,CASSLVDRGSTEAFF
TRBV6-5,.,TRBJ1-2,few,TGTGCCACGGGGTTGGAGGCGATGGGTGGCTACACCTTC,CATGLEAMGGYTF
TRBV28,.,TRBJ2-7,.,TGTGCCAGCAGGGCTTACAGGGATCAGTACTTC,CASRAYRDQYF
TRBV29-1,.,TRBJ2-5,few,TGCAGCGTTAGACCGCCCGGGGTCGACGGGACCCAGTACTTC,CSVRPPGVDGTQYF
TRBV7-2,TRBD2,TRBJ2-1,few,TGTGCCAGCAGCCCAGGGCGTGTTGCGGGGGTGGATGAGCAGTTCTTC,CASSPGRVAGVDEQFF
TRBV4-1,TRBD2,TRBJ2-5,.,TGCGCCAGCAGCCGAGCCCTAGCGGGGGGACCTCCTGTCGAGACCCAGTACTTC,CASSRALAGGPPVETQYF
TRBV13,TRBD1,TRBJ1-5,once,TGTGCCAGCAGCTTAATGGACAGGATCAATCAGCCCCAGCATTTT,CASSLMDRINQPQHF
TRBV7-9,.,TRBJ1-2,.,TGTGCCAGCAGCCCCGCAGGGCGCAACTATGGCTACACCTTC,CASSPAGRNYGYTF
TRBV4-1,.,TRBJ1-5,.,TGCGCCAGCAGCCAAGATCGAGCGGATAGCAATCAGCCCCAGCATTTT,CASSQDRADSNQPQHF
TRBV5-4,.,TRBJ1-2,.,TGTGCCAGCAGCTTGGATACAGGGTCATCTACCTTC,CASSLDTGSSTF
TRBV29-1,.,TRBJ1-1,.,TGCAGCGTTGATCCGAAGAACACTGAAGCTTTCTTT,CSVDPKNTEAFF